The subject of this entry is one T cell receptor beta chain. Its antigen remains unknown. Free of recent acute infections or vaccinations, the donors were healthy HIV-negative adults. Trimming took 1 base from V and 3 from J; bases not matched to a gene: 10. Germline CDR1 MGHRA, CDR2 YSYEKL. This CDR3 region has 18 residues. The data stem from a study of shared clonotypes between healthy human individuals. Overall study results and limits: Generation probabilities were higher for clonotypes shared across all four sorted-subset donors than for unshared ones. Around 5.3% of naive CD4 clonotypes were shared across a few donors. Genetic and exposure-history diversity was limited by the few donors.

The repertoire was sequenced with immunoSEQ multiplex PCR; TCRdb's copy has only in-frame clones and lacks some. The sample gives 2,500,000 or so clones, over 85% of which show up once; around 0.14% is in the top ten. The specimen was naive CD4+ T cells sorted from blood. Subset in this sample: CD45RA+ positively selected. This clonotype was obtained from a man between 18 and 29 years old in good health. The genes are TRBV4-1 and TRBJ2-3, with 10 bases that match TRBD2. Written as DNA, the CDR3 is TGCGCCAGCAGCCAAGTGGTTAGCGGGGGGAAGCGTACAGATACGCAGTATTTT. Encoded protein: CASSQVVSGGKRTDTQYF.